This is a list of T cell receptor beta chains from one sample in a study of response to subunit inactivated influenza vaccine. TCRdb re-called the RT-PCR reads through MiXCR, storing one row per CDR3 protein. Of a few hundred thousand distinct CDR3 sequences listed, about a fifth are singletons. This material consisted of PBMCs from blood, taken 21 months after vaccination. Receptor source: a man aged 45 to 70 who received an inactivated influenza vaccine. Each CDR3 is given without its conserved first and last residue. The D gene is left open where the match is weak.

D: TRBD1; J: TRBJ1-2; V: TRBV11-2; CDR3: ASSPHPRTGLT
D: TRBD1; J: TRBJ1-6; V: TRBV7-2; CDR3: ASSQTGVISSPLH
D: NA; J: TRBJ2-5; V: TRBV5-1; CDR3: ASSLGGQKETQY
D: TRBD2; J: TRBJ2-5; V: TRBV25-1; CDR3: ASSEYTSGGTQY
D: TRBD2; J: TRBJ2-2; V: TRBV6-1; CDR3: ASRSSGARTGELF
D: TRBD1; J: TRBJ1-5; V: TRBV20-1; CDR3: SASATGTGGRQPQH
D: NA; J: TRBJ2-3; V: TRBV7-9; CDR3: ASSPGPSDTQY
D: NA; J: TRBJ1-2; V: TRBV5-8; CDR3: ASLDGYT
D: NA; J: TRBJ1-5; V: TRBV12-3/TRBV12-4; CDR3: ASSWDTANQPQH
D: TRBD1; J: TRBJ1-6; V: TRBV30; CDR3: AWSGDRAYNSPLH
D: TRBD2; J: TRBJ2-7; V: TRBV3-1; CDR3: ASSPGLAGAYEQY
D: TRBD2; J: TRBJ2-1; V: TRBV20-1; CDR3: SARVDGRSQYNEQF
D: NA; J: TRBJ1-2; V: TRBV7-2; CDR3: ASSLAPGINYGYT
D: NA; J: TRBJ1-2; V: TRBV5-6; CDR3: ASSSINYGDT
D: TRBD1; J: TRBJ1-2; V: TRBV5-4; CDR3: ASSSGQGLNYGYT
D: TRBD1; J: TRBJ1-2; V: TRBV7-2; CDR3: ASTLTRTGNYGYT
D: NA; J: TRBJ2-7; V: TRBV12-3/TRBV12-4; CDR3: ASSLSTIFSYEQY
D: TRBD1; J: TRBJ1-4; V: TRBV6-1; CDR3: ASTLQGYATNEKLF
D: TRBD1; J: TRBJ2-7; V: TRBV7-6; CDR3: ASSPGTGSLQY
D: NA; J: TRBJ1-5; V: TRBV15; CDR3: ATSRDTGYQPQH
D: NA; J: TRBJ2-5; V: TRBV3-1; CDR3: ASSQEGQLGTQY
D: TRBD1; J: TRBJ2-2; V: TRBV10-3; CDR3: AISDGTANTGELF
D: NA; J: TRBJ2-1; V: TRBV6-5; CDR3: ASSYELVQF
D: NA; J: TRBJ1-1; V: TRBV4-1; CDR3: ASSQDSGADTEAF